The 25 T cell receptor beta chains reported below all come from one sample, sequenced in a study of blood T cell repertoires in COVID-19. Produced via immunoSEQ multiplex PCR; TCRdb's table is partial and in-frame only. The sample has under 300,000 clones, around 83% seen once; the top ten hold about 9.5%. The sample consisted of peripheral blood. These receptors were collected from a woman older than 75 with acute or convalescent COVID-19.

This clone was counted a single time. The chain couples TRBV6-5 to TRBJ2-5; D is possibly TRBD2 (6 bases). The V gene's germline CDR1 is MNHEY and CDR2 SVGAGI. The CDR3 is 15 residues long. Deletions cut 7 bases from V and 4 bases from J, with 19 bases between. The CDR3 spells CASKQVFWGGETQYF. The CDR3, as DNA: TGTGCCAGCAAACAGGTGTTTTGGGGAGGAGAGACCCAGTACTTC.

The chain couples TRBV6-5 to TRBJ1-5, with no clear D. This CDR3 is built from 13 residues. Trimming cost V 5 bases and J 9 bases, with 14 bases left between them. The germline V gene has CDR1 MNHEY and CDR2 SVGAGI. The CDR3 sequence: CASSTLGSGPQHF. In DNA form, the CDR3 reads TGTGCCAGCAGTACCCTCGGGTCCGGGCCCCAGCATTTT.

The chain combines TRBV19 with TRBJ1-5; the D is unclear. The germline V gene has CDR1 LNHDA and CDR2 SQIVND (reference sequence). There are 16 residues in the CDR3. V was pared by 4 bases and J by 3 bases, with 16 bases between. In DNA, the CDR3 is TGTGCCAGTAGTACTCCCTATCCGGGTTTCAATCAGCCCCAGCATTTT. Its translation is CASSTPYPGFNQPQHF.

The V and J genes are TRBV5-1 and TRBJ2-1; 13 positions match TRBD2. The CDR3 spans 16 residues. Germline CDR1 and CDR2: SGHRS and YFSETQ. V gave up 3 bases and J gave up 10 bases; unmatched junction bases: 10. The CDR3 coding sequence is TGCGCCAGCAGCTCGTCGACTAGCGGGGGGAAATACGAGCAGTTCTTC. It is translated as CASSSSTSGGKYEQFF.

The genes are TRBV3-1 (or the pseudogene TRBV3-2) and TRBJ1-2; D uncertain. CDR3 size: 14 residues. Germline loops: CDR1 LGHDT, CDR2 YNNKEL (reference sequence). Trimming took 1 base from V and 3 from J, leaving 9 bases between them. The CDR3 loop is CASSQAGHDYGYTF. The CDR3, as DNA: TGTGCCAGCAGCCAAGCAGGCCATGACTATGGCTACACCTTC.

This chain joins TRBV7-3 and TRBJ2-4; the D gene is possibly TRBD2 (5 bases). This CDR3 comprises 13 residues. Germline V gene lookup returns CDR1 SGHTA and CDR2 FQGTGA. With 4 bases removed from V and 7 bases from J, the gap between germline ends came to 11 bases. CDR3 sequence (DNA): TGTGCCAGCAGCTCACCGGGATCTAACATTCAGTACTTC. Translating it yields CASSSPGSNIQYF. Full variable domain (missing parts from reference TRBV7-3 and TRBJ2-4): GAGVSQTPSNKVTEKGKYVELRCDPISGHTALYWYRQSLGQGPEFLIYFQGTGAADDSGLPNDRFFAVRPEGSVSTLKIQRTERGDSAVYLCASSSPGSNIQYFGAGTRLSVL.

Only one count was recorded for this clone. This CDR3 is CATRRRGGAREFNYGYTF. As DNA, the CDR3 is TGTGCCACCCGGCGGCGAGGGGGGGCGCGGGAATTTAACTATGGCTACACCTTC. The chain is built from TRBV10-3 and TRBJ1-2, with D possibly TRBD1 on 6 matching bases. This CDR3 contains 18 residues. The V end was cut by 10 bases, the J end by 1 base, with 28 bases between. Germline CDR1 and CDR2: ENHRY and SYGVKD.

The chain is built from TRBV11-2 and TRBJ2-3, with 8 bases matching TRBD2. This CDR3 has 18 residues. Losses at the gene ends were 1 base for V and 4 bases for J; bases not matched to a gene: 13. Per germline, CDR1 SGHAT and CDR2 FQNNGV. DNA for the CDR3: TGTGCCAGCAGCTTAGGGGGTCGGGGGGGTGTCACCCCAGATACGCAGTATTTT. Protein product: CASSLGGRGGVTPDTQYF.

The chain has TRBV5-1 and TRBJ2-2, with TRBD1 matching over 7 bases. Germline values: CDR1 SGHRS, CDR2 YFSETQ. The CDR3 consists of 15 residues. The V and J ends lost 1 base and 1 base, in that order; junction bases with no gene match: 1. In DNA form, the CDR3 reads TGCGCCAGCAGCTTGTGGGACAGGAACACCGGGGAGCTGTTTTTT. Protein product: CASSLWDRNTGELFF.

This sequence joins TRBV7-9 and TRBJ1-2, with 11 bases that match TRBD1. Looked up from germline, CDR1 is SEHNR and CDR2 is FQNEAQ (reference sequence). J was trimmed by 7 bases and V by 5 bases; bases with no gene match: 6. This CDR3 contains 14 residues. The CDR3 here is CASSIPGQGVGYTF. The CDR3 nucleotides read TGTGCCAGCAGCATACCGGGACAGGGGGTTGGCTACACCTTC.

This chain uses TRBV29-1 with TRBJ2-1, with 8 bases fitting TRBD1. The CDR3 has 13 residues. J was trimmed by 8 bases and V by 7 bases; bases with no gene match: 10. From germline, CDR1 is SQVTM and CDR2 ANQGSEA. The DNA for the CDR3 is TGCAGCGGAGAAGGGGACAGGTGGGATGAGCAGTTCTTC. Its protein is CSGEGDRWDEQFF.

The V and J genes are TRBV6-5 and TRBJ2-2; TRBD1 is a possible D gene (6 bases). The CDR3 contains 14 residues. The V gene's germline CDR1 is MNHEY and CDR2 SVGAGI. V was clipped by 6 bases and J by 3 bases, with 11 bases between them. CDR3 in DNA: TGTGCCAGCAGGGGGGCAGGGGACACCGGGGAGCTGTTTTTT. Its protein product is CASRGAGDTGELFF.

The DNA of the CDR3 is TGTGCCATCAGTGAACGACAGGGGGTGTTGACCCAGTACTTC. As protein: CAISERQGVLTQYF. The chain uses TRBV10-3 and TRBJ2-5, with 9 bases that match TRBD1. The germline CDR1 and CDR2 sequences are ENHRY and SYGVKD. V was pared by 3 bases and J by 7 bases, with 6 bases of the junction left unmatched. CDR3 length: 14 residues.

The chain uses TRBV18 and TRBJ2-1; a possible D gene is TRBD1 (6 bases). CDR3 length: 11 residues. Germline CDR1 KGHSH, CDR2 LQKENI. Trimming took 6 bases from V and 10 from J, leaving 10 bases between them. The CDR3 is CASSPTGEQFF. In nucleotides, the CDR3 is TGTGCCAGCTCGCCAACAGGGGAGCAGTTCTTC.

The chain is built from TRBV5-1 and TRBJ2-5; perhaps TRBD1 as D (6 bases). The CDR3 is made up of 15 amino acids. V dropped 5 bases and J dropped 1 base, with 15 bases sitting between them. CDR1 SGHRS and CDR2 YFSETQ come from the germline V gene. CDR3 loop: CASRGAGARQETQYF. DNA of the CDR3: TGCGCCAGCAGAGGGGCAGGGGCTCGCCAAGAGACCCAGTACTTC.

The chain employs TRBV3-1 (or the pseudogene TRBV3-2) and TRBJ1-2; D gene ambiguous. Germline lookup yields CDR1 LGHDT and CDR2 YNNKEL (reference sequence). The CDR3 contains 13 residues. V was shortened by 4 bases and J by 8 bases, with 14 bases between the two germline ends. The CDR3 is CASSLQSIGGYTF. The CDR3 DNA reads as TGTGCCAGCAGCCTTCAGTCTATCGGGGGCTACACCTTC.

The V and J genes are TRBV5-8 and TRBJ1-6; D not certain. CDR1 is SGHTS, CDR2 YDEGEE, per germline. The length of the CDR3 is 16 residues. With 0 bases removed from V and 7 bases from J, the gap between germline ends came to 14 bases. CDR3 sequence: CASSLGTVHVNSPLHF. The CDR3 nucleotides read TGTGCCAGCAGCTTGGGGACTGTCCATGTGAATTCACCCCTCCACTTT.

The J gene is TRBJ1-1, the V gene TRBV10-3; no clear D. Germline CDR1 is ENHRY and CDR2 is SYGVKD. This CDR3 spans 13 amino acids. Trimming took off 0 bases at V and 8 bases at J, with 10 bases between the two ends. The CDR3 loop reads CAISESGLQEAFF. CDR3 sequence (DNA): TGTGCCATCAGTGAGTCTGGGCTCCAAGAAGCTTTCTTT.

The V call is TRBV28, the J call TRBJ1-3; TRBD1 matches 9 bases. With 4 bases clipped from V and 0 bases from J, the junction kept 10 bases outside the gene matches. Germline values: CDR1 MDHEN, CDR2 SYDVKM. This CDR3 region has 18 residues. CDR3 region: CASSSGQGTYDSGNTIYF. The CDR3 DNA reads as TGTGCCAGCAGTTCCGGACAGGGGACCTACGACTCTGGAAACACCATATATTTT.

In DNA, the CDR3 is TGTGCCAGCAGTTTCCTCAATTCACCCCTCCACTTT. Translated: CASSFLNSPLHF. The chain links TRBV27 to TRBJ1-6, with D unclear. V was clipped by 3 bases and J by 7 bases, with 4 bases between them. Germline-derived CDR1 and CDR2 are MNHEY and SMNVEV (reference sequence). CDR3 length equals 12 residues.

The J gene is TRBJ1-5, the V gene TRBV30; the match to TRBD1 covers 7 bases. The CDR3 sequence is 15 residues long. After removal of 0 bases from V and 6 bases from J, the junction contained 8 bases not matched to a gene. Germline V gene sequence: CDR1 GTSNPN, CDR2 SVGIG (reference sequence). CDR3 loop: CAWSVGGGRGQPQHF. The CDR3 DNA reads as TGTGCCTGGAGTGTAGGAGGGGGCAGGGGTCAGCCCCAGCATTTT.

The CDR3 loop reads CATGRPTPQGNEQFF. DNA for the CDR3: TGTGCCACCGGAAGACCGACGCCCCAGGGGAATGAGCAGTTCTTC. The V gene is TRBV24-1, the J gene TRBJ2-1, with D possibly TRBD1 on 6 matching bases. The length of the CDR3 is 15 residues. V lost 9 bases and J 7 bases, leaving 21 bases between the germline ends. Germline CDR1 KGHDR, CDR2 SFDVKD.

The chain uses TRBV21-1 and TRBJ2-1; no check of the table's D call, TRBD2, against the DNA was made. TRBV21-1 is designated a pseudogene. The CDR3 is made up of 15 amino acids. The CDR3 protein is CASSPGTRSYNEQFF. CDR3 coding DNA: TGTGCCAGCAGCCCCGGGACTCGCTCCTACAATGAGCAGTTCTTC.

CDR3 sequence: CASRPQGTGNTIYF. Here the CDR3 DNA reads TGTGCCAGCAGACCACAGGGGACTGGAAACACCATATATTTT. This chain connects TRBV6-5 to TRBJ1-3; TRBD1 matches at 7 bases. V shed 6 bases, J shed 2 bases, and the junction held 4 bases outside the gene matches. Germline V gene sequence: CDR1 MNHEY, CDR2 SVGAGI. The CDR3 extends over 14 amino acids.

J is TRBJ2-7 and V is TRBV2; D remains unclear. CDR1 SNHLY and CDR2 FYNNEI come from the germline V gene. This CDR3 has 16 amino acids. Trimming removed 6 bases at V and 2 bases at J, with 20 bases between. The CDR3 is CASRTLSRQPAYEQYF. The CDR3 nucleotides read TGTGCCAGCAGAACCCTCAGCAGGCAGCCAGCCTACGAGCAGTACTTC.